This TCR beta chain originates from a study of cytomegalovirus exposure and HLA in healthy donors. CDR3 size: 14 residues. The germline V gene has CDR1 MNHEY and CDR2 SVGAGI. With 6 bases clipped from V and 5 bases from J, the junction kept 7 bases outside the gene matches. PCR used 60 Vbeta primers and 13 Jbeta primers. Using immunoSEQ multiplex PCR, the repertoire was profiled, and TCRdb retains in-frame clones only, with some absent. The sample carries roughly 150,000 clones, more than 70% recorded once. Concerning this clone: The antigen remains unidentified.

Whole-study results and caveats: A few CMV-associated chains proved CMV antigen-specific in vitro. Differences between HLA loci emerged in a later analysis of TCR association rates, with DRB1 most and HLA-C fewest.

Sequencing was carried out using PBMCs. The TCR originated in a man aged 18 to 35 in good health and CMV-seropositive. The chain recombines TRBV6-5 with TRBJ2-3; 8 positions agree with TRBD2. This CDR3 reads CASRPGLAGDTQYF. DNA of the CDR3: TGTGCCAGCAGGCCAGGACTAGCAGGAGATACGCAGTATTTT.